The 29 T cell receptor beta chains reported below all come from one sample, sequenced in a study of blood T cell repertoires in COVID-19. Clones were sequenced by immunoSEQ multiplex PCR, and TCRdb holds only the in-frame ones, with some missing. The sample holds roughly 130,000 clones, around 90% seen once. What was sequenced was peripheral blood. The receptors come from a man aged 50 or older with active COVID-19.

The chain combines TRBV14 with TRBJ2-1, with 7 nucleotides matching TRBD2. The CDR3 totals 19 residues. The germline V gene encodes CDR1 SGHDN and CDR2 FVKESK. Germline trimming cut 1 base from V and 2 bases from J; bases unmatched to any gene: 14. CDR3 residues: CASSQGSGVKAGPYNEQFF. DNA for the CDR3: TGTGCCAGCAGCCAAGGATCCGGGGTAAAAGCGGGGCCCTACAATGAGCAGTTCTTC.

The V call is TRBV5-1, the J call TRBJ2-2; 8 nucleotides line up with TRBD1. Germline values: CDR1 SGHRS, CDR2 YFSETQ. The CDR3 totals 14 residues. The J segment lost 6 bases and the V segment lost 1 base, leaving 2 bases of the junction unmatched. The CDR3 nucleotides read TGCGCCAGCAGCTTGCAGGGGGCTTCCGGGGAGCTGTTTTTT. This sequence encodes CASSLQGASGELFF.

The chain is built from TRBV10-2 and TRBJ1-4; a possible D gene is TRBD1 (5 bases). Trimming stripped 10 bases from V and 11 bases from J, with 20 bases between. The CDR3 covers 13 residues. CDR1 and CDR2 from the germline V gene are WSHSY and SAAADI. In DNA form, the CDR3 reads TGCGCCACCAAAGCGGGACCTCTCCGGAAACTGTTTTTT. It is translated as CATKAGPLRKLFF.

J is TRBJ2-1 and V is TRBV27; possible D gene TRBD2, 9 bases. Trimming took off 6 bases at V and 2 bases at J, with 38 bases between the two ends. Per the germline V gene, CDR1 is MNHEY and CDR2 is SMNVEV (reference sequence). The length of the CDR3 is 23 residues. This chain's CDR3 is CASRSDRASPSGAAGGPYNEQFF. The CDR3 nucleotides read TGTGCCAGCAGATCGGACAGGGCCTCCCCTAGCGGGGCGGCTGGGGGACCCTACAATGAGCAGTTCTTC.

The genes are TRBV30 and TRBJ2-1; D not resolved. Trimming stripped 2 bases from V and 4 bases from J, with 12 bases between. The germline CDR1 and CDR2 sequences are GTSNPN and SVGIG (reference sequence). CDR3 length: 14 residues. This CDR3 reads CAWSQLLTYNEQFF. The CDR3 bases are TGTGCCTGGAGTCAACTCCTTACGTACAATGAGCAGTTCTTC.

This chain uses TRBV9 with TRBJ2-3; the D gene is possibly TRBD1 (5 bases). CDR1 and CDR2 (germline): SGDLS, YYNGEE. This CDR3 comprises 16 residues. V gave up 0 bases and J gave up 3 bases, with 14 bases separating them. The CDR3 loop is CASSVAWGPGTDTQYF. For the CDR3, the DNA is TGTGCCAGCAGCGTAGCTTGGGGCCCAGGGACAGATACGCAGTATTTT.

This clone was seen once. The rearrangement uses TRBV19 and TRBJ2-5, with TRBD1 matching 9 bases. The germline V gene has CDR1 LNHDA and CDR2 SQIVND (reference sequence). Losses at the gene ends were 3 bases for V and 5 bases for J; bases not matched to a gene: 7. The CDR3 extends over 15 amino acids. Written as DNA, the CDR3 is TGTGCCAGTAGTATGGCGGACAGGGGTCGGGAGACCCAGTACTTC. It yields the protein CASSMADRGRETQYF.

The chain couples TRBV2 to TRBJ2-4, with 10 positions matching TRBD1. Per germline, CDR1 SNHLY and CDR2 FYNNEI. This CDR3 has 16 amino acids. Trimming took 4 bases from V and 0 from J; bases not matched to a gene: 3. CDR3 DNA sequence: TGTGCCAGCAGTGGACAGGGGGCCTCAGCCAAAAACATTCAGTACTTC. As protein: CASSGQGASAKNIQYF. The variable domain in full, with the rest retrieved from reference TRBV2 and TRBJ2-4, is EPEVTQTPSHQVTQMGQEVILRCVPISNHLYFYWYRQILGQKVEFLVSFYNNEISEKSEIFDDQFSVERPDGSNFTLKIRSTKLEDSAMYFCASSGQGASAKNIQYFGAGTRLSVL.

The gene calls are TRBV4-1 and TRBJ2-3; tentatively, D is TRBD1 (5 bases). The CDR3 consists of 16 residues. From germline, CDR1 is MGHRA and CDR2 YSYEKL. V lost 5 bases, J lost 2 bases, and 17 bases lay in between. The CDR3: CASSSQGRVDTDTQYF. The CDR3 region has the DNA TGCGCCAGCAGCTCTCAAGGCAGGGTAGACACAGATACGCAGTATTTT.

The chain uses TRBV6-5 and TRBJ1-1; 10 nucleotides align to TRBD1. This CDR3 spans 15 amino acids. J was trimmed by 7 bases and V by 7 bases; bases with no gene match: 12. The germline V gene encodes CDR1 MNHEY and CDR2 SVGAGI. The CDR3 spells CASTVTGGASGEAFF. The CDR3 region has the DNA TGTGCCAGCACCGTGACAGGGGGCGCGTCGGGTGAAGCTTTCTTT.

The V call is TRBV11-3, the J call TRBJ1-6; 9 bases map to TRBD1. Germline V CDR1 and CDR2: SGHNT, YENEEA. Trimming cost V 4 bases and J 7 bases; bases outside gene matches: 5. The CDR3 consists of 15 residues. CDR3 in DNA: TGTGCCAGCAGCTCCAACAGGGGGCCGAATTCACCCCTCCACTTT. Amino acids: CASSSNRGPNSPLHF.

The rearrangement links TRBV13 to TRBJ1-3; no reliable D call. V shed 3 bases and J shed 4 bases, with 10 bases lying between them. The CDR3 extends over 14 amino acids. Germline V gene lookup returns CDR1 PRHDT and CDR2 FYEKMQ (reference sequence). The CDR3 DNA is TGTGCCAGCAGCTTCCAGGTTATCGGAAACACCATATATTTT. Its translation: CASSFQVIGNTIYF.

J is TRBJ2-6 and V is TRBV6-1; D ambiguous. The germline V gene encodes CDR1 MNHNS and CDR2 SASEGT. The CDR3 contains 17 residues. The V end was cut by 2 bases, the J end by 2 bases, with 13 bases between. This CDR3 is CASSESQRKAGANVLTF. For the CDR3, the DNA is TGTGCCAGCAGTGAATCTCAGAGGAAGGCTGGGGCCAACGTCCTGACTTTC.

V gene TRBV19 combines with J gene TRBJ2-1; 7 positions match TRBD2. The CDR3 loop spans 15 amino acids. J was trimmed by 7 bases and V by 5 bases; bases with no gene match: 11. Germline lookup yields CDR1 LNHDA and CDR2 SQIVND (reference sequence). The DNA for the CDR3 is TGTGCCAGTAGTCTCGGGCGGGAGATTCGTAATGAGCAGTTCTTC. Residues: CASSLGREIRNEQFF.

This chain uses TRBV4-1 with TRBJ2-2; TRBD2 agrees at 7 bases. The junction had 13 bases not matched to a gene; V was cut back by 0 bases and J by 6 bases. CDR3 length equals 18 residues. Per the germline V gene, CDR1 is MGHRA and CDR2 is YSYEKL. The CDR3 region is CASSQDRGSGVRAGELFF. CDR3 coding DNA: TGCGCCAGCAGCCAAGATCGTGGCAGCGGGGTTAGGGCCGGGGAGCTGTTTTTT.

V and J are TRBV9 and TRBJ2-1, with TRBD2 matching 16 bases. V trimming: 4 bases; J trimming: 8 bases; junction bases outside the gene matches: 3. This CDR3 spans 15 amino acids. The germline V gene has CDR1 SGDLS and CDR2 YYNGEE. The CDR3 DNA reads TGTGCCAGCAGCTTGGGACTAGCGGGAGGGGATGAGCAGTTCTTC. Translated: CASSLGLAGGDEQFF.

The rearrangement links TRBV24-1 to TRBJ1-2; D is undetermined. Germline assignment: CDR1 KGHDR and CDR2 SFDVKD. V was shortened by 5 bases and J by 8 bases, with 29 bases between the two germline ends. The CDR3 contains 18 residues. The chain's CDR3 is CATSVPKSRTTGKGGYTF. In DNA form, the CDR3 reads TGTGCCACCAGTGTCCCCAAATCGAGGACCACGGGAAAAGGGGGCTACACCTTC.

This clone was seen once. V is TRBV9 and J is TRBJ2-1; D remains unclear. Trimming removed 3 bases at V and 0 bases at J, with 10 bases between. The CDR3 is 15 residues long. From germline, CDR1 is SGDLS and CDR2 YYNGEE. The CDR3 coding sequence is TGTGCCAGCAGCGCCCCTTCGAGCTCCTACAATGAGCAGTTCTTC. The encoded protein is CASSAPSSSYNEQFF.

The V gene is TRBV2, the J gene TRBJ2-1; TRBD1 might be the D (6 bases). V dropped 6 bases and J dropped 0 bases, with 15 bases sitting between them. The CDR3 has 16 amino acids. CDR1 and CDR2 (germline): SNHLY, FYNNEI. The CDR3 loop is CASSTSTGSSYNEQFF. The CDR3 DNA follows: TGTGCCAGCAGCACCTCAACAGGGAGCTCCTACAATGAGCAGTTCTTC.

The chain carries TRBV9 and TRBJ2-7, with 12 bases identical to TRBD2. The CDR3 is 17 residues long. The trim removed 4 bases at V and 3 bases at J, leaving 11 bases unmatched. CDR1 is SGDLS, CDR2 YYNGEE, per germline. CDR3 nucleotides: TGTGCCAGCAGCAGGGCTAGCGGGGGGGCGGATATCTACGAGCAGTACTTC. This encodes CASSRASGGADIYEQYF.

V and J are TRBV6-5 and TRBJ1-2; D not certain. CDR1 is MNHEY, CDR2 SVGAGI, per germline. The CDR3 runs to 11 residues. Trimming pared 8 bases from V and 8 bases from J, leaving 12 bases between. CDR3 in DNA: TGTGCCAGCCGCGAATTGTTCGGCTACACCTTC. This translates into CASRELFGYTF.

The sample holds one count of this clone. V is TRBV5-4 and J is TRBJ2-7, with D unclear. Per germline, CDR1 SGHNT and CDR2 YYREEE (reference sequence). This CDR3 comprises 14 residues. Trimming shortened V by 0 bases and J by 3 bases, and 10 bases separated the two germline ends. CDR3 sequence reads: CASSLASGVYEQYF. For the CDR3, the DNA is TGTGCCAGCAGCTTGGCCTCGGGTGTCTACGAGCAGTACTTC.

CDR3: CASRAGEAPWDEQFF. The CDR3 DNA is TGTGCCAGCAGGGCCGGAGAAGCTCCCTGGGATGAGCAGTTCTTC. This sequence joins TRBV6-5 and TRBJ2-1; no reliable D call. This CDR3 region has 15 residues. The germline V gene has CDR1 MNHEY and CDR2 SVGAGI. The germline V and J ends were trimmed by 6 bases and 8 bases, with 20 bases remaining between them.

This sequence joins TRBV18 and TRBJ2-1; 8 nucleotides agree with TRBD2. The CDR3 extends over 16 amino acids. Germline CDR1 reads KGHSH; CDR2 reads LQKENI. J lost 6 bases, V lost 3 bases, and 10 bases had no gene match. CDR3 in amino acids: CASSPPDGRVGNEQFF. The CDR3 DNA sequence: TGTGCCAGCTCACCTCCCGACGGGAGGGTGGGCAATGAGCAGTTCTTC.

J is TRBJ2-7 and V is TRBV2; TRBD2 might be the D (5 bases). This CDR3 is 13 amino acids long. From germline, CDR1 is SNHLY and CDR2 FYNNEI. Between the trimmed V and J ends, which lost 8 bases and 0 bases, there was a span of 11 bases. CDR3 in amino acids: CASEGVGSYEQYV. As DNA, the CDR3 is TGTGCCAGCGAGGGTGTTGGCTCCTACGAGCAGTACGTC.

The chain couples TRBV7-9 to TRBJ1-6, with D uncertain. CDR1 SEHNR and CDR2 FQNEAQ come from the germline V gene (reference sequence). The CDR3 contains 13 residues. V was shortened by 4 bases and J by 7 bases, with 8 bases between the two germline ends. The CDR3 spells CASSSLQNSPLHF. The CDR3 nucleotides are TGTGCCAGCAGCTCCTTACAGAATTCACCCCTCCACTTT.

The gene calls are TRBV24-1 and TRBJ2-1; 7 positions match TRBD2. The V and J ends lost 6 bases and 6 bases, in that order; junction bases with no gene match: 10. CDR1 is KGHDR, CDR2 SFDVKD, per germline. The CDR3 extends over 15 amino acids. CDR3 in amino acids: CATSPTEGLVNEQFF. The CDR3 DNA follows: TGTGCCACCAGTCCGACAGAAGGACTAGTCAATGAGCAGTTCTTC.

Comments on this clone: The sample contains more than one DNA sequence encoding this CDR3. This chain connects TRBV2 to TRBJ1-2; weak D call: TRBD1 (5 bases). Germline V gene sequence: CDR1 SNHLY, CDR2 FYNNEI. The V gene lost 4 bases and the J gene lost 1 base, with 7 bases spanning the gap. There are 13 residues in the CDR3. The DNA of the CDR3 is TGTGCCAGCAGTGGGGGACTTAACTATGGCTACACCTTC. This translates into CASSGGLNYGYTF.

V is TRBV11-3 and J is TRBJ2-7; 9 positions match TRBD1. CDR3 length: 13 residues. The germline V gene encodes CDR1 SGHNT and CDR2 YENEEA. V lost 5 bases to trimming and J lost 3 bases; unmatched junction nucleotides: 2. This CDR3 reads CASSGDRDYEQYF. The CDR3 DNA reads as TGTGCCAGCAGCGGGGACAGGGACTACGAGCAGTACTTC.